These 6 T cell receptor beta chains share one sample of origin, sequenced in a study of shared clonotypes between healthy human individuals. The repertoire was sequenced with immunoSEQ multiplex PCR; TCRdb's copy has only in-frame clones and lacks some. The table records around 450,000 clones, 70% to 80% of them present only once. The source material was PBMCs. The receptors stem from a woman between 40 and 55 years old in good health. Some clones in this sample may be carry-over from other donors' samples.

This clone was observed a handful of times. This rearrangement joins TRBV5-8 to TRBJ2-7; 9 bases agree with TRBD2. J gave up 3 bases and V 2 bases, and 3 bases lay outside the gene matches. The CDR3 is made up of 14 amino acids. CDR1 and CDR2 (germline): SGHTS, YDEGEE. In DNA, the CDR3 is TGTGCCAGCAGCTTCGGGACTAGCTTCTACGAGCAGTACTTC. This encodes CASSFGTSFYEQYF.

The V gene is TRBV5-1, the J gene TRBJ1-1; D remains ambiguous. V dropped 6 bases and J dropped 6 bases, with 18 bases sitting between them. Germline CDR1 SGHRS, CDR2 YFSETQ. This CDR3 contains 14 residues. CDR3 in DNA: TGCGCCAGCACCCAGTCGGCAGGCCGAGCTGAAGCTTTCTTT. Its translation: CASTQSAGRAEAFF.

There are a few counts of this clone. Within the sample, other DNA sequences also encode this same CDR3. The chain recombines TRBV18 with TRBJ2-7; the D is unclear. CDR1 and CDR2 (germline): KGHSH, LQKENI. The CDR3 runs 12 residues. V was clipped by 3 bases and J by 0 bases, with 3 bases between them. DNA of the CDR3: TGTGCCAGCTCACCGAGCTCCTACGAGCAGTACTTC. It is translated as CASSPSSYEQYF. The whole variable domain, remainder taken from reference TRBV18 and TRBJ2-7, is NAGVMQNPRHLVRRRGQEARLRCSPMKGHSHVYWYRQLPEEGLKFMVYLQKENIIDESGMPKERFSAEFPKEGPSILRIQQVVRGDSAAYFCASSPSSYEQYFGPGTRLTVT.

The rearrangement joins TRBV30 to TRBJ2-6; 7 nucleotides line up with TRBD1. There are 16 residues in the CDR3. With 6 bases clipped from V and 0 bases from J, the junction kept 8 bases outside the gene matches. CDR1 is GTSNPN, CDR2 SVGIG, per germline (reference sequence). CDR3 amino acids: CACDRVGSSGANVLTF. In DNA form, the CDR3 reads TGTGCCTGCGACAGGGTTGGGAGCTCTGGGGCCAACGTCCTGACTTTC.

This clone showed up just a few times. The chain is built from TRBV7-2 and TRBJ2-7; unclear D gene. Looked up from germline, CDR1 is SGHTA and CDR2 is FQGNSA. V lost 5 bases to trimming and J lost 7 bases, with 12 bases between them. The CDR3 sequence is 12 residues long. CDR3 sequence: CASSPRRGEQYF. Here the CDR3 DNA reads TGTGCCAGCAGCCCTAGACGTGGGGAGCAGTACTTC.

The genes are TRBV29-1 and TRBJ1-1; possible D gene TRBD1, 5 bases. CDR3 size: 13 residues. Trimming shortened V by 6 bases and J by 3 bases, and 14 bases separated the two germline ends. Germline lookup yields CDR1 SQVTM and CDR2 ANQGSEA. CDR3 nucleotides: TGCAGCGTCCCCGTGTGGGGCGACACTGAAGCTTTCTTT. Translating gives CSVPVWGDTEAFF. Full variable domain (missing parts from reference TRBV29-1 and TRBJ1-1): SAVISQKPSRDICQRGTSLTIQCQVDSQVTMMFWYRQQPGQSLTLIATANQGSEATYESGFVIDKFPISRPNLTFSTLTVSNMSPEDSSIYLCSVPVWGDTEAFFGQGTRLTVV.